One sample yielded the 25 T cell receptor beta chains listed below, sequenced in a study of tumor and adjacent non-tumor tissue in lung cancer. A modified ARM-PCR protocol with three rounds of nested PCR amplified TCRbeta. TCRdb reprocessed the multiplex PCR reads via MiXCR and lists one record per CDR3 protein. The data contain over 130,000 distinct CDR3 sequences, around 67% of them singletons. This sample's RNA came from whole unsorted tissue. Sequenced input: lung tumor tissue. All receptors come from a man between 60 and 75 years old with small cell lung cancer.

As regards this clonotype: A much bigger clone sits one base away, suggesting this may be a read error. The CDR3, as DNA: TGCAGTGCTCCTCCGAGCTTCTACAATGAGCAGTTCTTC. This translates into CSAPPSFYNEQFF. V and J are TRBV20-1 and TRBJ2-1; D is undetermined. V was cut by 5 bases and J by 3 bases, with 11 bases left in between. Germline values: CDR1 DFQATT, CDR2 SNEGSKA (reference sequence). The CDR3 runs to 13 residues.

As for this clonotype: This sequence may be a read error, since a much larger clone differs from it by one base. The chain employs TRBV29-1 and TRBJ2-7; TRBD2 agrees at 14 bases. The germline gives CDR1 SQVTM, CDR2 ANQGSEA. J gave up 5 bases and V 7 bases, and 7 bases lay outside the gene matches. The CDR3 length is 14 residues. CDR3 in amino acids: CSARGLAGGNEQYF. DNA for the CDR3: TGCAGCGCCCGAGGACTAGCGGGAGGAAACGAGCAGTACTTC.

The rearrangement uses TRBV29-1 and TRBJ1-2, with 7 nucleotides matching TRBD1. CDR1 and CDR2 (germline): SQVTM, ANQGSEA. The CDR3 consists of 13 residues. V was clipped by 6 bases and J by 0 bases; unmatched bases: 4. The DNA of the CDR3 is TGCAGCGTAGGACAGGAGTCTAACTATGGCTACACCTTC. Its protein product is CSVGQESNYGYTF.

The J gene is TRBJ1-1, the V gene TRBV20-1; possible D gene TRBD1, 6 bases. This CDR3 has 14 amino acids. CDR1 DFQATT and CDR2 SNEGSKA come from the germline V gene (reference sequence). Trimming removed 5 bases from V and 5 bases from J, with 18 bases in between. CDR3 amino acids: CSACIGGEWTEAFF. CDR3 DNA: TGCAGTGCTTGTATAGGGGGTGAATGGACTGAAGCTTTCTTT.

This clonotype has just a few counts. V gene TRBV28 combines with J gene TRBJ1-5, with D perhaps TRBD1 (5 bases). Germline CDR1 is MDHEN and CDR2 is SYDVKM. Trimming shortened V by 8 bases and J by 3 bases, and 8 bases separated the two germline ends. The CDR3 totals 12 residues. This CDR3 is CASLTDNQPQHF. CDR3 bases: TGTGCCAGCCTGACAGACAATCAGCCCCAGCATTTT.

In regard to this clonotype: Relative to the germline gene, one junction end is altered; a read error may explain this. The chain couples TRBV11-2 to TRBJ2-1, with TRBD2 matching over 7 bases. CDR1 and CDR2 (germline): SGHAT, FQNNGV. This CDR3 is 15 amino acids long. CDR3 residues: CASSRTSVFNNEQIF. CDR3 nucleotide sequence: TGTGCCAGCAGCCGAACTAGCGTGTTTAACAATGAGCAGATCTTC. Full variable domain (remainder filled in from reference TRBV11-2 and TRBJ2-1): EAGVAQSPRYKIIEKRQSVAFWCNPISGHATLYWYQQILGQGPKLLIQFQNNGVVDDSQLPKDRFSAERLKGVDSTLKIQPAKLEDSAVYLCASSRTSVFNNEQIFGPGTRLTVL.

Comments on this clonotype: One junction end disagrees with the germline gene, perhaps due to a read error. The chain carries TRBV12-3 or TRBV12-4 and TRBJ2-1, with 7 bases matching TRBD2. The CDR3 loop spans 12 amino acids. CDR3 protein: CASTLSGTEQFF. DNA of the CDR3: TGTGCCAGCACCTTAAGCGGGACTGAGCAATTCTTC.

The gene calls are TRBV7-8 and TRBJ2-7; D is possibly TRBD2 (5 bases). The CDR3 consists of 13 residues. The germline gives CDR1 SGHVS, CDR2 FQNEAQ. V was trimmed by 5 bases and J by 0 bases, leaving 8 bases between them. CDR3 coding DNA: TGTGCCAGCAGCCGGACTGCCTCCTACGAGCAGTACTTC. This gives the protein CASSRTASYEQYF.

Concerning this clonotype itself: A much larger clonotype is one base distant, so this may be a read error. The rearrangement uses TRBV29-1 and TRBJ1-1; TRBD1 matches at 7 bases. The CDR3 sequence is 12 residues long. Germline V gene sequence: CDR1 SQVTM, CDR2 ANQGSEA. In nucleotides, the CDR3 is TGCAGCGCCCCGACAGGGACGACTGTAGCTTTCTTT. It encodes CSAPTGTTVAFF.

This chain links TRBV20-1 with TRBJ2-3; possibly TRBD2 for D (6 bases). Germline V gene data show CDR1 as DFQATT and CDR2 as SNEGSKA (reference sequence). This CDR3 comprises 14 residues. Trimming stripped 7 bases from V and 3 bases from J, with 17 bases between. The CDR3 reads CSDQEAGPTDTQYF. The CDR3 DNA follows: TGCAGTGATCAGGAGGCGGGACCGACAGATACGCAGTATTTT.

Of note for this clonotype: The junction departs from the called germline gene at one end, perhaps through a read error. The chain has TRBV29-1 and TRBJ1-2, with TRBD1 identical over 9 bases. The CDR3 consists of 14 residues. The V gene's germline CDR1 is SQVTM and CDR2 ANQGSEA. CDR3: CSVVTGGLGYGYTF. The CDR3 bases are TGCAGCGTTGTGACAGGGGGATTAGGCTATGGCTACACTTTC. Together with reference TRBV29-1 and TRBJ1-2, the CDR3 gives the full variable domain: SAVISQKPSRDICQRGTSLTIQCQVDSQVTMMFWYRQQPGQSLTLIATANQGSEATYESGFVIDKFPISRPNLTFSTLTVSNMSPEDSSIYLCSVVTGGLGYGYTFGSGTRLTVV.

Comment on this clonotype: This could be a read error, since a much larger clone is one nucleotide away. The V and J genes are TRBV6-1 and TRBJ2-2; 7 bases are shared with TRBD1. V dropped 6 bases and J dropped 0; count of bases not matched to a gene: 4. Per the germline V gene, CDR1 is MNHNS and CDR2 is SASEGT. This CDR3 comprises 15 residues. The CDR3, as DNA: TGTGCCAGCAGGCTCGGGACAGCGAACACCGGGGAGCTGTTTTTT. Its translation is CASRLGTANTGELFF.

About this clonotype: Relative to the germline gene, one junction end is altered; a read error may explain this. This sequence joins TRBV11-2 and TRBJ2-7, with D possibly matching TRBD2 (6 bases). This CDR3 spans 17 amino acids. CDR1 SGHAT and CDR2 FQNNGV come from the germline V gene. The CDR3 DNA follows: TGTGCAAGCAGCTTAGGAGGGCGGGTAGTGTCGGCAGCCGAGCACTACTTC. Translated, it gives CASSLGGRVVSAAEHYF. The full variable domain, completed using reference TRBV11-2 and TRBJ2-7, is EAGVAQSPRYKIIEKRQSVAFWCNPISGHATLYWYQQILGQGPKLLIQFQNNGVVDDSQLPKDRFSAERLKGVDSTLKIQPAKLEDSAVYLCASSLGGRVVSAAEHYFGPGTRLTVT.

The V call is TRBV4-2, the J call TRBJ2-3, with 9 bases identical to TRBD2. V dropped 0 bases and J dropped 5; count of bases not matched to a gene: 12. Germline V gives CDR1 LGHNA, CDR2 YNFKEQ. The CDR3 contains 18 residues. The CDR3: CASSQDGLARSIIDTQYF. The CDR3 DNA is TGTGCCAGCAGCCAAGACGGACTAGCGAGATCCATCATAGATACGCAGTATTTT.

In nucleotides, the CDR3 is TGTGCCAGCAGCACGACAGGGGGAGGCGTGTATGAGCAGTACTTC. Translation: CASSTTGGGVYEQYF. The rearrangement uses TRBV7-9 and TRBJ2-7, with 9 nucleotides matching TRBD1. This CDR3 is built from 15 residues. V shed 5 bases, J shed 7 bases, and the junction held 12 bases outside the gene matches. CDR1 is SEHNR, CDR2 FQNEAQ, per germline (reference sequence).

CDR3 bases: TGTTCCAGCAGTAATCGGGACAGATACGAGCAGTACGTC. Its translation is CSSSNRDRYEQYV. The gene calls are TRBV6-2 or TRBV6-3 and TRBJ2-7; 7 positions match TRBD1. The germline gives CDR1 MNHEY, CDR2 SVGEGT. The CDR3 runs to 13 residues.

This clonotype was observed a handful of times. The V call is TRBV5-1, the J call TRBJ2-1, with no clear D. V was cut by 0 bases and J by 7 bases, with 11 bases left in between. Looked up from germline, CDR1 is SGHRS and CDR2 is YFSETQ. The CDR3 is 14 residues long. The CDR3 loop is CASSLVPSSNEQFF. The CDR3 DNA reads as TGCGCCAGCAGCTTGGTTCCTTCTAGTAATGAGCAGTTCTTC.

Worth noting for this clonotype: This CDR3 is missing its conserved last phenylalanine or tryptophan, likely due to a read error. V is TRBV29-1 and J is TRBJ2-1, with a tentative D call TRBD1 (6 bases). Germline V gives CDR1 SQVTM, CDR2 ANQGSEA. The CDR3 contains 16 residues. V was trimmed by 6 bases and J by 0 bases, leaving 18 bases between them. The CDR3 DNA reads as TGCAGCGTCCCCAAATCAGGGGCGGGCTCCTACAATGAGCAGTTCTAC. Its protein is CSVPKSGAGSYNEQFY.

The chain joins TRBV5-6 to TRBJ2-7; 9 bases line up with TRBD2. The CDR3 spans 15 residues. Germline CDR1 reads SGHDT; CDR2 reads YYEEEE. CDR3 protein: CASSPGLASSYKQYV. CDR3 DNA: TGTGCCAGCAGCCCAGGACTAGCGAGCTCCTACAAGCAGTACGTC.

V and J are TRBV5-1 and TRBJ2-7; D is ambiguous. In germline, CDR1 is SGHRS, CDR2 YFSETQ. The CDR3 covers 13 residues. The CDR3 coding sequence is TGCACCAGCAGCTTTGGTGATGACTACGAGCAGTACGTC. Translation: CTSSFGDDYEQYV.

The sample holds a few counts of this clonotype. This clone may be a read error of a much larger clone one base away. The CDR3 does not end in the conserved phenylalanine or tryptophan, so this is likely a read error. The J gene is TRBJ1-5, the V gene TRBV20-1; D remains ambiguous. V was pared by 0 bases and J by 1 base, with 7 bases between. Germline CDR1 and CDR2: DFQATT and SNEGSKA (reference sequence). The CDR3 has 14 residues. Here the CDR3 reads CSARDRRSNQPQHI. The CDR3, as DNA: TGCAGTGCTAGAGATCGCCGCAGCAATCAGCCCCAGCATATT.

The chain uses TRBV5-1 and TRBJ2-1; TRBD1 is a possible D gene (5 bases). Trimming took 8 bases from V and 4 from J, leaving 19 bases between them. CDR1 is SGHRS and CDR2 is YFSETQ in the germline V gene. The CDR3 has 15 residues. The CDR3 nucleotides are TGCGCCAGAAGCCTGACAGTTCGCCTTTACAATGAGCAGTTCTTC. The encoded protein is CARSLTVRLYNEQFF.

Notes on this clonotype: A read error may produce the germline difference seen at one junction end. The CDR3 nucleotides read TGTGCTAGCAGTGTCTGGGGGGCGCGAGAGGCCCGGTACTTC. This codes for CASSVWGAREARYF. The rearrangement joins TRBV6-1 to TRBJ2-5; either TRBD1 or TRBD2 may fit D (6 bases each). From germline, CDR1 is MNHNS and CDR2 SASEGT. The CDR3 extends over 14 amino acids.

The J gene is TRBJ2-1, the V gene TRBV4-1, with D perhaps matching TRBD2 (7 bases). Trimming took 3 bases from V and 8 from J, leaving 32 bases between them. The germline CDR1 and CDR2 sequences are MGHRA and YSYEKL. CDR3 length equals 20 residues. CDR3 sequence: CASSHAQGVAGAGTPHEQFF. CDR3 nucleotide sequence: TGCGCCAGCAGCCATGCACAGGGAGTAGCGGGCGCTGGCACCCCACATGAGCAGTTCTTC.

The chain joins TRBV12-3 or TRBV12-4 to TRBJ2-5; possibly TRBD1 or TRBD2 for D (5 bases each). The CDR3 has 12 residues. The V and J ends lost 3 bases and 9 bases respectively, with 11 bases between them. The CDR3 DNA is TGTGCCAGCAGTTTTGGGGGTTTGGCCCAGTACTTC. This translates into CASSFGGLAQYF.